This is a list of T cell receptor beta chains from one sample in a study of cytomegalovirus exposure and HLA in healthy donors. Measured with immunoSEQ multiplex PCR; TCRdb has only the in-frame clones, and not every one. In the table there are 180,000 or so clones, roughly 82% of which are singletons. The sample comprised PBMCs. These receptors came from a woman in her 30s in good health and CMV-seropositive. Both conserved end residues are part of each CDR3. A D gene is named only where the DNA matches it firmly. Clone size is given for some rows only: seen once, a few or many times, or a class if the clone is expanded.

V	D	J	size	length	CDR3	DNA
TRBV6-5	-	TRBJ2-7	-	14	CASSYHQTRTEQYF	TGTGCCAGCAGTTACCACCAGACTAGGACAGAGCAGTACTTC
TRBV28	-	TRBJ1-2	-	17	CASRDGTSKGRIYGYTF	TGTGCCAGCAGGGACGGGACATCCAAGGGGAGAATCTATGGCTACACCTTC
TRBV27	TRBD1	TRBJ1-5	-	17	CASRSWGTGVLGQPQHF	TGTGCCAGCAGAAGCTGGGGAACAGGGGTCCTGGGTCAGCCCCAGCATTTT
TRBV30	-	TRBJ1-1	-	14	CAWSPGTNEAEAFF	TGTGCCTGGAGCCCCGGGACAAATGAGGCTGAAGCTTTCTTT
TRBV7-7	-	TRBJ2-7	-	14	CASSPLPGANEQYF	TGTGCTAGCAGCCCCCTCCCAGGGGCAAACGAGCAGTACTTC
TRBV15	-	TRBJ1-1	-	14	CATSNLQGFTEAFF	TGTGCCACCAGCAATTTACAGGGTTTCACTGAAGCTTTCTTT
TRBV28	-	TRBJ1-2	many	15	CASSFLDRKNYGYTF	TGTGCCAGCAGTTTCCTGGACAGAAAAAACTATGGCTACACCTTC
TRBV7-6	TRBD1	TRBJ2-5	-	15	CASSLGDRFWETQYF	TGTGCCAGCAGCTTAGGGGACAGGTTTTGGGAGACCCAGTACTTC
TRBV29-1	TRBD2	TRBJ2-2	-	16	CSVFVQAGGDTGELFF	TGCAGCGTTTTCGTTCAAGCGGGAGGCGACACCGGGGAGCTGTTTTTT
TRBV15	-	TRBJ1-2	-	13	CATSRGTGYGYTF	TGTGCCACCAGCAGAGGTACGGGATATGGCTACACCTTC
TRBV7-9	-	TRBJ2-7	-	14	CASSLGAVEREQYF	TGTGCCAGCAGCTTGGGAGCGGTCGAACGGGAGCAGTACTTC
TRBV6-1	TRBD1	TRBJ2-5	-	13	CAGSGTGRETQYF	TGTGCCGGGTCCGGGACAGGGAGGGAGACCCAGTACTTC
TRBV5-1	-	TRBJ1-3	-	15	CASSLEWQGGNTIYF	TGCGCCAGCAGCTTGGAGTGGCAGGGCGGAAACACCATATATTTT
TRBV19	TRBD1	TRBJ1-5	few	15	CASSRVQGADQPQHF	TGTGCCAGTAGTAGGGTACAGGGGGCCGATCAGCCCCAGCATTTT
TRBV7-6	TRBD1	TRBJ1-1	-	16	CASSSRGTGLSTEAFF	TGTGCCAGCAGCTCCCGCGGGACAGGGTTAAGCACTGAAGCTTTCTTT
TRBV6-1	-	TRBJ2-1	-	14	CASSVPSDRNEQFF	TGTGCCAGCAGTGTCCCCAGCGACCGTAATGAGCAGTTCTTC
TRBV30	-	TRBJ2-3	few	15	CAWTIGGTVTDTQYF	TGTGCCTGGACTATCGGGGGAACGGTGACAGATACGCAGTATTTT
TRBV29-1	TRBD2	TRBJ2-1	-	17	CSVVELTSGSRYNEQFF	TGCAGCGTTGTGGAATTAACTAGCGGGAGTCGGTACAATGAGCAGTTCTTC
TRBV2	-	TRBJ2-5	-	11	CASSVRETQYF	TGTGCCAGCAGTGTACGGGAGACCCAGTACTTC
TRBV6-5	-	TRBJ1-2	-	14	CASRPTGSNYGYTF	TGTGCCAGCAGACCGACAGGCTCTAACTATGGCTACACCTTC
TRBV5-6	-	TRBJ2-1	-	15	CASSLWGEANDEQFF	TGTGCCAGCAGCTTGTGGGGGGAGGCTAATGATGAGCAGTTCTTC
TRBV6-6	-	TRBJ2-7	few	13	CASISGLNYEQYF	TGTGCCAGCATTTCGGGACTGAACTACGAGCAGTACTTC
TRBV6-5	-	TRBJ2-2	-	14	CASSYGTNPGELFF	TGTGCCAGCAGTTACGGGACAAACCCCGGGGAGCTGTTTTTT
TRBV7-3	TRBD2	TRBJ2-3	-	16	CASSPPRSGRGDTQYF	TGTGCCAGCAGCCCCCCCCGAAGCGGGAGAGGAGATACGCAGTATTTT
TRBV6-6	-	TRBJ2-7	-	15	CASSYIPGLSYEQYF	TGTGCCAGCAGTTACATCCCCGGGTTATCCTACGAGCAGTACTTC
TRBV29-1	-	TRBJ2-1	-	14	CSASEDSGHNEQFF	TGCAGCGCCTCAGAGGATAGCGGCCACAATGAGCAGTTCTTC
TRBV5-1	TRBD2	TRBJ2-2	-	14	CASSWTSGTGELFF	TGCGCCAGCAGCTGGACTAGCGGAACCGGGGAGCTGTTTTTT
TRBV6-5	-	TRBJ1-1	-	16	CASSYLARNWNTEAFF	TGTGCCAGCAGTTACCTCGCGCGAAACTGGAACACTGAAGCTTTCTTT
TRBV6-5	TRBD2	TRBJ2-1	-	14	CASRRLAGDREQFF	TGTGCCAGCAGACGACTAGCGGGAGATCGGGAGCAGTTCTTC
TRBV6-5	-	TRBJ2-7	-	13	CASSFSRVHEQYF	TGTGCCAGCAGTTTTTCCAGGGTCCACGAGCAGTACTTC
TRBV2	TRBD1	TRBJ1-1	-	16	CASSSGTGNGWTEAFF	TGTGCCAGCAGTTCCGGGACAGGGAATGGGTGGACTGAAGCTTTCTTT
TRBV7-9	TRBD2	TRBJ2-3	-	16	CASSFRTSGRTDTQYF	TGTGCCAGCAGCTTCCGGACTAGCGGGAGGACAGATACGCAGTATTTT
TRBV9	TRBD2	TRBJ2-2	-	16	CASSGTSGSITGELFF	TGTGCCAGCAGCGGGACTAGCGGGAGTATCACCGGGGAGCTGTTTTTT
TRBV15	TRBD1	TRBJ2-2	few	15	CATSLRDRGHGELFF	TGTGCCACCAGCTTGCGGGACAGGGGTCACGGGGAGCTGTTTTTT
TRBV15	TRBD1	TRBJ1-2	-	12	CATSGGQYGYTF	TGTGCCACCAGCGGGGGACAGTATGGCTACACCTTC
TRBV5-6	-	TRBJ1-2	-	13	CASSLDGGYGYTF	TGTGCCAGCAGCTTGGACGGGGGGTATGGCTACACCTTC
TRBV6-5	-	TRBJ1-2	-	13	CASSQLQNYGYTF	TGTGCCAGCAGCCAGTTACAGAACTATGGCTACACCTTC